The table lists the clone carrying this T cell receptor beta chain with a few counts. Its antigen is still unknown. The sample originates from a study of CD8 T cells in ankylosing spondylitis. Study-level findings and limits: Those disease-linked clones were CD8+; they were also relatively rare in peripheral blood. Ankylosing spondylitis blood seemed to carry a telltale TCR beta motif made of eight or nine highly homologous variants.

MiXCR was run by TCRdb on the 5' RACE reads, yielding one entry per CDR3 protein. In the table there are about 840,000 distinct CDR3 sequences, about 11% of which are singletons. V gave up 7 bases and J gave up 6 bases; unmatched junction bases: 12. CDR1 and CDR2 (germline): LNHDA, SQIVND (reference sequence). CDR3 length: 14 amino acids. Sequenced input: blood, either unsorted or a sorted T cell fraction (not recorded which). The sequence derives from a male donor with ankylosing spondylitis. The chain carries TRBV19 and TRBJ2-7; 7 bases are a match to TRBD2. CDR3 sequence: CASTSASGFGEQYF. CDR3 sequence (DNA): TGTGCCAGTACGTCGGCTAGCGGTTTCGGCGAGCAGTACTTC.